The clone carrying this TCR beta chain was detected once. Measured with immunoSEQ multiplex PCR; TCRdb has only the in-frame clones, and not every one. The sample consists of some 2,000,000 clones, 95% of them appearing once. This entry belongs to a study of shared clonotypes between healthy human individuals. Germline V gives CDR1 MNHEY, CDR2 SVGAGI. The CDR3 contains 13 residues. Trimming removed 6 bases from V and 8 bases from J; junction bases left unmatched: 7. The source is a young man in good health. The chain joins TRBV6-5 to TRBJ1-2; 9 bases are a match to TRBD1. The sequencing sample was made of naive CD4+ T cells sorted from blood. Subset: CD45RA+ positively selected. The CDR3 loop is CASRQGTGNGYTF. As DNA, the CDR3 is TGTGCCAGCAGGCAAGGGACAGGGAACGGCTACACCTTC.